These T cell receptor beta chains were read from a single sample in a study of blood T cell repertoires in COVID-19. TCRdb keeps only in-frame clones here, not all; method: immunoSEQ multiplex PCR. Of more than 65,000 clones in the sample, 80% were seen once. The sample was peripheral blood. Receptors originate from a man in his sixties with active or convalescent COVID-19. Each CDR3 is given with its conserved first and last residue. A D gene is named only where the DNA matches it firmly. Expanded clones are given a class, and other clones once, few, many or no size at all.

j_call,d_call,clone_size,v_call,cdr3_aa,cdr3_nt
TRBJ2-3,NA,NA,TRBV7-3,CASSLIPGGGTDTQYF,TGTGCCAGCAGCTTAATCCCGGGTGGGGGGACAGATACGCAGTATTTT
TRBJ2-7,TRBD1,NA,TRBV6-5,CASSYRPGTGWEQYF,TGTGCCAGCAGTTATCGGCCCGGGACAGGGTGGGAGCAGTACTTC
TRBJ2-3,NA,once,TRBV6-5,CASSSGHLSTDTQYF,TGTGCCAGCAGCTCTGGACACCTTAGCACAGATACGCAGTATTTT
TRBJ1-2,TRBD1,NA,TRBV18,CASSPTPTGGGYTF,TGTGCCAGCTCACCAACGCCCACAGGGGGTGGCTACACCTTC
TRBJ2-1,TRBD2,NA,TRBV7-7,CASSLDSGGSNEQFF,TGTGCTAGCAGCTTAGATAGCGGGGGTTCCAATGAGCAGTTCTTC
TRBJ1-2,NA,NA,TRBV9,CASSALLTDNYGYTF,TGTGCCAGCAGCGCTCTCCTAACAGATAACTATGGCTACACCTTC
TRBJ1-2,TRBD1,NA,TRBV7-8,CASSLVGLGTGNYGYTF,TGTGCCAGCAGCTTAGTAGGGTTAGGGACAGGGAATTATGGCTACACCTTC
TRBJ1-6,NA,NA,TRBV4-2,CASSQEWGPRSSPLHF,TGTGCCAGCAGCCAAGAATGGGGCCCAAGAAGCTCACCCCTCCACTTT
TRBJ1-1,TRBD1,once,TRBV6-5,CASSYSWGQGFTEAFF,TGTGCCAGCAGTTACTCGTGGGGACAGGGGTTTACTGAAGCTTTCTTT
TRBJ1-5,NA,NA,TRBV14,CASSQDLNQPQHF,TGTGCCAGCAGCCAAGACCTTAATCAGCCCCAGCATTTT
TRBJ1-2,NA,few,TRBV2,CASSEATGNYGYTF,TGTGCCAGCAGTGAAGCAACGGGTAACTATGGCTACACCTTC
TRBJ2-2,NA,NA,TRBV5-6,CASSWVTGNTGELFF,TGTGCCAGCAGCTGGGTGACAGGGAACACCGGGGAGCTGTTTTTT
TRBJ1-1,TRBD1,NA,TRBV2,CASSNRGGNTEAFF,TGTGCCAGCAGTAACAGGGGAGGCAACACTGAAGCTTTCTTT
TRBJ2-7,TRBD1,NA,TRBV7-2,CASSSDRYSYEQYF,TGTGCCAGCAGCTCGGACAGGTACTCCTACGAGCAGTACTTC
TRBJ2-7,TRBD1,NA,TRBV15,CATSRDPDRGQYF,TGTGCCACCAGCAGAGATCCCGACAGGGGGCAGTACTTC
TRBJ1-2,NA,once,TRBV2,CATLRDSQANYGYTF,TGTGCCACCCTCCGAGACAGCCAGGCTAACTATGGCTACACCTTC
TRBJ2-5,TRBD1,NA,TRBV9,CASSASPTGQQETQYF,TGTGCCAGCAGCGCCTCCCCCACGGGACAGCAAGAGACCCAGTACTTC
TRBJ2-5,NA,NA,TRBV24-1,CATSDPSPGVQETQYF,TGTGCCACCAGTGATCCATCCCCAGGGGTTCAAGAGACCCAGTACTTC
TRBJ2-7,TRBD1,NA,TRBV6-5,CASNFGTGKYEQYF,TGTGCCAGCAACTTTGGGACAGGAAAGTACGAGCAGTACTTC
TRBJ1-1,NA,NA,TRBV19,CATGEKNTEAFF,TGTGCCACCGGAGAAAAGAACACTGAAGCTTTCTTT
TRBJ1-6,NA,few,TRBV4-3,CASSPSARDYNSPLHF,TGCGCCAGCAGCCCCTCGGCCAGGGACTATAATTCACCCCTCCACTTT
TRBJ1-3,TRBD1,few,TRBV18,CASSRDRTSGNTIYF,TGTGCCAGCTCGAGGGACAGAACCTCTGGAAACACCATATATTTT
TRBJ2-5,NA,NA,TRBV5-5,CASSLLETQYF,TGTGCCAGCAGCCTCCTAGAGACCCAGTACTTC
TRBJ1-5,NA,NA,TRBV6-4,CASSDDVKGRDQPQHF,TGTGCCAGCAGTGACGACGTTAAAGGGAGGGATCAGCCCCAGCATTTT
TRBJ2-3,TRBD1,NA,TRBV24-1,CATSQTGGTDTQYF,TGTGCCACCAGCCAGACAGGGGGCACAGATACGCAGTATTTT
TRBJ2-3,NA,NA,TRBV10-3,CAITRLVSDTQYF,TGTGCCATCACCCGACTAGTTTCAGATACGCAGTATTTT
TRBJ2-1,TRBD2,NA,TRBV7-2,CASSFFRTSGYNEQFF,TGTGCCAGCAGCTTTTTCAGGACTAGCGGGTACAATGAGCAGTTCTTC
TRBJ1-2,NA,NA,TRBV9,CASSGSRTSYGYTF,TGTGCCAGCAGCGGGAGCAGAACCTCCTATGGCTACACCTTC
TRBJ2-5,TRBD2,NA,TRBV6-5,CASLGLAGRETQYF,TGTGCCAGCTTGGGACTAGCGGGGAGAGAGACCCAGTACTTC
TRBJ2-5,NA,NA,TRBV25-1,CASSDNTGFGQETQYF,TGTGCCAGCAGTGATAATACAGGGTTTGGCCAAGAGACCCAGTACTTC
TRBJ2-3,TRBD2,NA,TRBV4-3,CASSPSVSGGVRDTQYF,TGCGCCAGCAGCCCCTCGGTTAGCGGGGGGGTTAGAGATACGCAGTATTTT
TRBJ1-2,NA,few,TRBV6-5,CASSREQGLNYGYTF,TGTGCCAGCAGCCGCGAACAGGGATTAAACTATGGCTACACCTTC
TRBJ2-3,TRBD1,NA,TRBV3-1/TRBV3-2,CASSSRGRGDTQYF,TGTGCCAGCAGCTCAAGGGGGCGCGGAGATACGCAGTATTTT
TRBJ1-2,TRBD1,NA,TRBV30,CACRGGGYTF,TGTGCCTGCCGAGGGGGCGGCTACACCTTC
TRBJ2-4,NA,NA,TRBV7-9,CASSPGTYLAKNIQYF,TGTGCCAGCAGTCCTGGGACTTATCTAGCCAAAAACATTCAGTACTTC
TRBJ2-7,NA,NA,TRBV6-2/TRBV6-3,CASSDGRGWEQYF,TGTGCCAGCAGCGACGGGCGGGGTTGGGAGCAGTACTTC
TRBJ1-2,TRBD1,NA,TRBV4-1,CASSQRTGRNYGYTF,TGCGCCAGCAGCCAACGGACAGGTCGTAACTATGGCTACACCTTC
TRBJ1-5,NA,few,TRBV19,CASSIRTASNQPQHF,TGTGCCAGTAGTATCCGGACAGCCTCGAATCAGCCCCAGCATTTT
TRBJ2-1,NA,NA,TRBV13,CASSRGASSYNEQFF,TGTGCCAGCAGCCGCGGGGCAAGCTCCTACAATGAGCAGTTCTTC